This passage covers 23 T cell receptor beta chains from one sample sequenced in a study of vaccination effects on CD4 cells after COVID-19. Profiled with immunoSEQ multiplex PCR; TCRdb holds only in-frame clones, not every one. Among about 73,000 clones listed, around 74% were seen once. CD4+ T cells specific for antigen were expanded with viral peptide pools by the ViraFEST assay before sequencing. Cultured cells yielded isolated CD4+ T cells after about ten days. The vaccine recipients had no prior SARS-CoV-2 infection, with negative nucleocapsid antibodies. No antigen has been identified for these receptors. The input for sequencing was CD4+ T cells from PBMCs cultured with HCoV-NL63 spike peptides, taken before COVID-19 vaccination. These receptors originate from a human donor who received a COVID-19 vaccine.

The chain employs TRBV5-4 and TRBJ2-6; weak D call: TRBD1 (5 bases). Trimming removed 1 base from V and 0 bases from J, with 5 bases in between. Germline V gene sequence: CDR1 SGHNT, CDR2 YYREEE (reference sequence). This CDR3 region has 15 residues. The CDR3 reads CASSLQGSGANVLTF. DNA for the CDR3: TGTGCCAGCAGCTTGCAGGGCTCTGGGGCCAACGTCCTGACTTTC.

V and J are TRBV4-1 and TRBJ2-2; 8 nucleotides line up with TRBD1. Germline CDR1 reads MGHRA; CDR2 reads YSYEKL. J was trimmed by 4 bases and V by 0 bases; bases with no gene match: 7. The CDR3 is 17 residues long. The CDR3 loop reads CASSQDPGQGATGELFF. The CDR3 DNA is TGCGCCAGCAGCCAAGACCCCGGACAGGGAGCCACCGGGGAGCTGTTTTTT.

The rearrangement links TRBV28 to TRBJ1-6; 8 nucleotides align to TRBD1. The CDR3 runs 15 residues. Germline CDR1 reads MDHEN; CDR2 reads SYDVKM. After removal of 3 bases from V and 5 bases from J, the junction contained 3 bases not matched to a gene. The CDR3 protein is CASSLRTGNNSPLHF. CDR3 in DNA: TGTGCCAGCAGTTTGAGGACAGGGAATAATTCACCCCTCCACTTT.

The V and J genes are TRBV5-1 and TRBJ2-3, with D perhaps TRBD1 (5 bases). The germline CDR1 and CDR2 sequences are SGHRS and YFSETQ. The V end was cut by 0 bases, the J end by 1 base, with 9 bases between. CDR3 size: 15 residues. CDR3 sequence reads: CASSLGGDGTDTQYF. As DNA, the CDR3 is TGCGCCAGCAGCTTGGGGGGCGATGGCACAGATACGCAGTATTTT.

The chain employs TRBV2 and TRBJ1-3, with D possibly matching TRBD1 (5 bases). Germline lookup yields CDR1 SNHLY and CDR2 FYNNEI. The CDR3 is made up of 16 amino acids. V lost 6 bases and J 0 bases, leaving 15 bases between the germline ends. As DNA, the CDR3 is TGTGCCAGCAGCGAAATAACAGGAACCTCTGGAAACACCATATATTTT. This translates into CASSEITGTSGNTIYF.

The chain links TRBV18 to TRBJ2-1, with D unresolved. The germline CDR1 and CDR2 sequences are KGHSH and LQKENI. The CDR3 runs to 15 residues. The V end lost 5 bases, the J end lost 0 bases, and 11 bases lay between the germline ends. The chain's CDR3 is CASSTSGFSYNEQFF. The CDR3 DNA reads as TGTGCCAGCTCAACCTCGGGTTTCTCCTACAATGAGCAGTTCTTC.

The CDR3 DNA reads TGTGCCAGCAGTGAAGGCCGGGATGGGGTTGTGTACGAGCAGTACGTC. Amino acids: CASSEGRDGVVYEQYV. V usage is TRBV6-1 and J usage is TRBJ2-7; weak D call: TRBD2 (5 bases). V shed 1 base and J shed 4 bases, with 17 bases lying between them. The CDR3 is 16 residues long. CDR1 MNHNS and CDR2 SASEGT come from the germline V gene.

The chain combines TRBV3-1 (or the pseudogene TRBV3-2) with TRBJ2-1; 8 nucleotides align to TRBD2. The junction had 2 bases not matched to a gene; V was cut back by 6 bases and J by 1 base. Germline lookup yields CDR1 LGHDT and CDR2 YNNKEL (reference sequence). CDR3 length: 14 amino acids. The CDR3, as DNA: TGTGCCAGCAGACGCGGGGGGTCCTACAATGAGCAGTTCTTC. Translated: CASRRGGSYNEQFF.

V is TRBV7-2 and J is TRBJ1-2; D possibly corresponds to TRBD1 (5 bases). The CDR3 totals 13 residues. V gave up 1 base and J gave up 5 bases, with 8 bases separating them. CDR1 and CDR2 (germline): SGHTA, FQGNSA. CDR3 amino acids: CASSLDRKYGYTF. The CDR3, as DNA: TGTGCCAGCAGCTTAGACAGGAAGTATGGCTACACCTTC. The variable domain in full, with the rest retrieved from reference TRBV7-2 and TRBJ1-2, is GAGVSQSPSNKVTEKGKDVELRCDPISGHTALYWYRQSLGQGLEFLIYFQGNSAPDKSGLPSDRFSAERTGGSVSTLTIQRTQQEDSAVYLCASSLDRKYGYTFGSGTRLTVV.

This clone was counted between two and nine times. The V call is TRBV10-1, the J call TRBJ1-1, with D uncertain. Germline CDR1 is WNHNN and CDR2 is SYGVQD (reference sequence). The CDR3 consists of 14 residues. The V end was cut by 3 bases, the J end by 4 bases, with 12 bases between. Here the CDR3 reads CASSEIPTGTEAFF. DNA for the CDR3: TGCGCCAGCAGTGAAATCCCAACGGGCACTGAAGCTTTCTTT.

The CDR3 region is CASSPRGLEREKLFF. Here the CDR3 DNA reads TGTGCCAGCAGCCCCCGGGGGCTGGAACGAGAAAAACTGTTTTTT. This chain links TRBV27 with TRBJ1-4, with D possibly TRBD1 on 6 matching bases. Between the trimmed V and J ends, which lost 6 bases and 8 bases, there was a span of 19 bases. CDR3 length: 15 amino acids. The germline gives CDR1 MNHEY, CDR2 SMNVEV (reference sequence).

V and J are TRBV6-4 and TRBJ2-3; perhaps TRBD2 as D (6 bases). Trimming cost V 2 bases and J 7 bases, with 10 bases left between them. From germline, CDR1 is MRHNA and CDR2 SNTAGT. CDR3 size: 13 residues. CDR3 protein: CASSDAGRNTQYF. The CDR3 bases are TGTGCCAGCAGTGACGCGGGGAGGAATACGCAGTATTTT.

J is TRBJ2-5 and V is TRBV5-4; 7 bases map to TRBD2. This CDR3 has 17 amino acids. The ends lost 1 base at V and 4 bases at J; junction bases unmatched: 13. Germline V gives CDR1 SGHNT, CDR2 YYREEE (reference sequence). CDR3 coding DNA: TGTGCCAGCAGCTTGACAGGCGGGGGTTTCGTTCGAGAGACCCAGTACTTC. Its translation is CASSLTGGGFVRETQYF.

This clone has only one observation. The chain has TRBV7-9 and TRBJ2-2, with D perhaps given as TRBD1 or TRBD2 (6 bases each). This CDR3 has 18 amino acids. Germline V gene lookup returns CDR1 SEHNR and CDR2 FQNEAQ (reference sequence). V lost 5 bases to trimming and J lost 3 bases, with 22 bases between them. The CDR3 DNA sequence: TGTGCCAGCAGCCCCGAAGGGGGGTTGAGAAGGGACACCGGGGAGCTGTTTTTT. This codes for CASSPEGGLRRDTGELFF.

J is TRBJ1-2 and V is TRBV11-3, with D possibly TRBD1 on 6 matching bases. Germline V gene lookup returns CDR1 SGHNT and CDR2 YENEEA. With 6 bases removed from V and 4 bases from J, the gap between germline ends came to 12 bases. This CDR3 is built from 13 residues. The CDR3 region is CASSLEGGYGYTF. The CDR3 DNA reads TGTGCCAGCAGTCTCGAGGGGGGCTATGGCTACACCTTC.

The table lists this clone with a few counts. The V and J genes are TRBV5-1 and TRBJ1-4, with D perhaps matching TRBD1 (6 bases). CDR3 length equals 14 residues. Germline lookup yields CDR1 SGHRS and CDR2 YFSETQ. The V gene lost 6 bases and the J gene lost 5 bases, with 14 bases spanning the gap. The CDR3 spells CASTVGGANEKLFF. The CDR3 region has the DNA TGCGCCAGCACCGTAGGGGGGGCGAATGAAAAACTGTTTTTT.

The chain carries TRBV15 and TRBJ1-5; D not certain. The CDR3 has 16 amino acids. V was shortened by 0 bases and J by 5 bases, with 14 bases between the two germline ends. Germline lookup yields CDR1 LNHNV and CDR2 YYDKDF (reference sequence). CDR3 region: CATSRDIGGGDQPQHF. CDR3 DNA sequence: TGTGCCACCAGCAGAGATATCGGAGGTGGGGATCAGCCCCAGCATTTT.

The chain has TRBV5-1 and TRBJ1-3; D perhaps matches TRBD1 (6 bases). CDR1 and CDR2 from the germline V gene are SGHRS and YFSETQ. The CDR3 is made up of 16 amino acids. Trimming removed 4 bases from V and 0 bases from J, with 14 bases in between. The CDR3 loop is CASSREQGLSGNTIYF. The CDR3 bases are TGCGCCAGCAGCCGGGAACAGGGCCTCTCTGGAAACACCATATATTTT.

The DNA of the CDR3 is TGTGCCAGCTCACCCCGCCCAGGGGTTGGCTACACCTTC. Translation: CASSPRPGVGYTF. The chain uses TRBV18 and TRBJ1-2, with a tentative D call TRBD1 (6 bases). This CDR3 is 13 amino acids long. Trimming took 3 bases from V and 7 from J, leaving 12 bases between them. Per the germline V gene, CDR1 is KGHSH and CDR2 is LQKENI.

This clone was seen a handful of times. This chain uses TRBV12-3 or TRBV12-4 with TRBJ2-1; D not certain. The CDR3 extends over 12 amino acids. Between the trimmed V and J ends, which lost 2 bases and 8 bases, there was a span of 7 bases. The CDR3 region has the DNA TGTGCCAGCAGTTTAATTGGTTATGAGCAGTTCTTC. The encoded protein is CASSLIGYEQFF.

CDR3 in amino acids: CSAAPGETQYF. In DNA form, the CDR3 reads TGCAGTGCTGCTCCGGGAGAGACCCAGTACTTC. This chain uses TRBV20-1 with TRBJ2-5; D is ambiguous. From germline, CDR1 is DFQATT and CDR2 SNEGSKA (reference sequence). Trimming shortened V by 5 bases and J by 4 bases, and 8 bases separated the two germline ends. This CDR3 spans 11 amino acids.

V usage is TRBV18 and J usage is TRBJ2-2, with D unclear. Germline-derived CDR1 and CDR2 are KGHSH and LQKENI. The CDR3 loop spans 15 amino acids. Trimming left V 6 bases short and J 0 bases short, with 11 bases between. The CDR3 sequence: CASSVAQPNTGELFF. The CDR3 DNA follows: TGTGCCAGCTCCGTAGCCCAGCCGAACACCGGGGAGCTGTTTTTT.

Only one count was recorded for this clone. The chain joins TRBV30 to TRBJ2-5, with unresolved D. V was cut by 0 bases and J by 2 bases, with 4 bases left in between. Germline lookup yields CDR1 GTSNPN and CDR2 SVGIG (reference sequence). This CDR3 comprises 12 residues. CDR3 in DNA: TGTGCCTGGAGTGTTAGTCAAGAGACCCAGTACTTC. Amino acid sequence: CAWSVSQETQYF. The whole variable domain, remainder taken from reference TRBV30 and TRBJ2-5, is SQTIHQWPATLVQPVGSPLSLECTVEGTSNPNLYWYRQAAGRGLQLLFYSVGIGQISSEVPQNLSASRPQDRQFILSSKKLLLSDSGFYLCAWSVSQETQYFGPGTRLLVL.